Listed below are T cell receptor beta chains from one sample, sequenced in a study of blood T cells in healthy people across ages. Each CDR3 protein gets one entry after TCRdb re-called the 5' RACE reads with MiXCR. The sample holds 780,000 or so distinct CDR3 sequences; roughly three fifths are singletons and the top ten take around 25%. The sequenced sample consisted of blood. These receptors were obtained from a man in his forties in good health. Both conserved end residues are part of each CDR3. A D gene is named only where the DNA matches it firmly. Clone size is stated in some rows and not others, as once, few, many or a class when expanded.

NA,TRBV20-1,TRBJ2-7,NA,CSALHGRRVESNEQYF,TGCAGTGCGTTACATGGCCGTCGGGTGGAGTCTAACGAGCAGTACTTC
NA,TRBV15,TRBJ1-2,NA,CATSRDWSGNYGYTF,TGTGCCACCAGCAGAGATTGGTCAGGGAACTATGGCTACACCTTC
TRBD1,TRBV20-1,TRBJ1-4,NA,CSARRTGDEKLFF,TGCAGTGCTAGGAGAACAGGGGATGAAAAACTGTTTTTT
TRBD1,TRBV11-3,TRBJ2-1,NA,CASSPTGDEQFF,TGTGCCAGCAGCCCGACAGGGGATGAGCAGTTCTTC
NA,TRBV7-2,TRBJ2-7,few,CASSVWFQGAHEQYF,TGTGCCAGCAGCGTGTGGTTCCAAGGGGCACACGAGCAGTACTTC
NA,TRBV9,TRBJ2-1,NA,CASSVEGDSYNEQFF,TGTGCCAGCAGCGTAGAGGGAGATTCCTACAATGAGCAGTTCTTC
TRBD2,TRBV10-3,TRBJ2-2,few,CAISPSGTSGNTGELFF,TGTGCCATCAGTCCATCTGGGACTAGCGGGAACACCGGGGAGCTGTTTTTT
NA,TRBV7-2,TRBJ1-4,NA,CASRPAWTNGKLFF,TGTGCCAGCAGACCGGCTTGGACTAATGGAAAACTGTTTTTT
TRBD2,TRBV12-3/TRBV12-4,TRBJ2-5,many,CASSSSGQETQYF,TGTGCCAGCAGCTCTAGCGGCCAAGAGACCCAGTACTTC
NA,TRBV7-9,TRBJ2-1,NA,CASSLTTGSEQFF,TGTGCCAGCAGCTTAACTACAGGGAGTGAGCAGTTCTTC
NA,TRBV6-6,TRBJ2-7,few,CASRRTTGSEQYF,TGTGCCAGCAGGCGAACTACAGGGTCCGAGCAGTACTTC
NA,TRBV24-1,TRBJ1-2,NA,CATGGAGGGYTF,TGTGCCACCGGCGGGGCCGGGGGCGGCTACACCTTC
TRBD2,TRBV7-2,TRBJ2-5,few,CASSFIERGGPGAQYF,TGTGCCAGCAGCTTCATCGAGCGGGGGGGACCAGGGGCCCAGTACTTC
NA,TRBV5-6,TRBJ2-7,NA,CASSLDMGEQYF,TGTGCCAGCAGCTTGGACATGGGGGAGCAGTACTTC
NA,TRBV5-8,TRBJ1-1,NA,CASSPRQLRDTEAFF,TGTGCCAGCAGCCCCAGACAGTTAAGAGACACTGAAGCTTTCTTT
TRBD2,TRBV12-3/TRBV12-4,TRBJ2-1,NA,CASTLAGGRYNEQFF,TGTGCCAGCACCCTAGCGGGGGGGCGCTACAATGAGCAGTTCTTC
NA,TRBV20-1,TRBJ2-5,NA,CSARDSAEETQYF,TGCAGTGCTAGAGATTCAGCCGAAGAGACCCAGTACTTC
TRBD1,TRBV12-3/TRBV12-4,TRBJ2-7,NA,CASSGPDRGYEQYF,TGTGCCAGCAGTGGCCCGGACAGGGGCTACGAGCAGTACTTC
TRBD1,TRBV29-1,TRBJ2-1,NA,CSVERRTGVEQFF,TGCAGCGTTGAAAGACGGACAGGGGTTGAGCAGTTCTTC
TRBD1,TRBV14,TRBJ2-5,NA,CASSRETGGREETQYF,TGTGCCAGCAGCCGCGAAACAGGGGGGCGCGAAGAGACCCAGTACTTC
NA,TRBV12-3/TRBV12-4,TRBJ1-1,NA,CASRPLRENTEAFF,TGTGCCAGCAGACCCCTCCGAGAGAACACTGAAGCTTTCTTT
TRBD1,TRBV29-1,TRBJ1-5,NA,CSGGGGSEPQHF,TGCAGCGGGGGAGGGGGCTCTGAGCCCCAGCATTTT
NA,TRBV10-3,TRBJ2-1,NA,CAISVEWQGLYNEQFF,TGTGCCATCAGTGTCGAGTGGCAGGGTCTATACAATGAGCAGTTCTTC
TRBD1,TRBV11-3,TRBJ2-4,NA,CASSLETPGQKNIQYF,TGTGCCAGCAGCTTAGAAACGCCGGGACAGAAAAACATTCAGTACTTC
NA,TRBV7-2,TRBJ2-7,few,CASSLDSSAYEQYF,TGTGCCAGCAGCTTAGATTCCTCTGCTTACGAGCAGTACTTC
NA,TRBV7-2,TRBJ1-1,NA,CASSQSSGAFF,TGTGCCAGCAGCCAGAGCTCGGGAGCTTTCTTT
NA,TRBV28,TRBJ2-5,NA,CASSRPNGETQYF,TGTGCCAGCAGTCGACCGAATGGGGAGACCCAGTACTTC
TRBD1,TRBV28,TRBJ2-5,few,CASSRQGKETQYF,TGTGCCAGCAGCCGACAGGGTAAAGAGACCCAGTACTTC
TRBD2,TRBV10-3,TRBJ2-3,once,CATSLSGREGTDTQYF,TGTGCCACCTCCCTTAGCGGGAGAGAGGGCACAGATACGCAGTATTTT
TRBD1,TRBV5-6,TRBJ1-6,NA,CASSLGAGQYNSPLHF,TGTGCCAGCAGCTTGGGTGCGGGACAGTATAATTCACCCCTCCACTTT
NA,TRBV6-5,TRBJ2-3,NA,CASSYRSGQRGTDTQYF,TGTGCCAGCAGTTACCGATCTGGACAGAGGGGTACAGATACGCAGTATTTT
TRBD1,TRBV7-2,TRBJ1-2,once,CASSLAGQGTGGYTF,TGTGCCAGCAGCTTAGCTGGACAGGGGACCGGTGGCTACACCTTC
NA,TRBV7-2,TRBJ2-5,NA,CASSLEPDNEQYF,TGTGCCAGCAGCTTAGAACCAGACAATGAGCAGTACTTC
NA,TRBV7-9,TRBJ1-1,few,CASSWGPVGRDTEAFF,TGTGCCAGCAGCTGGGGACCAGTGGGGAGGGACACTGAAGCTTTCTTT
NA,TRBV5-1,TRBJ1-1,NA,CASSAHEGGTEAFF,TGCGCCAGCAGCGCGCATGAGGGAGGGACTGAAGCTTTCTTT
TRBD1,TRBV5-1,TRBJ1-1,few,CASSFDLNTGGFTEAFF,TGCGCCAGCAGCTTCGACCTGAACACAGGGGGCTTCACTGAAGCTTTCTTT
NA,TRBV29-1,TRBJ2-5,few,CSVASQETQYF,TGCAGCGTTGCCAGCCAAGAGACCCAGTACTTC
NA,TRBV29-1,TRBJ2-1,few,CRAYRDGEQFF,TGCAGAGCGTACAGGGACGGAGAGCAGTTCTTC
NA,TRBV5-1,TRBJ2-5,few,CASSHGPEEETQYF,TGCGCCAGCAGCCACGGGCCCGAGGAAGAGACCCAGTACTTC
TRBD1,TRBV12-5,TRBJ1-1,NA,CASGLVLGDRGTTTEAFF,TGTGCTAGTGGTTTGGTACTCGGGGACAGGGGTACGACCACTGAAGCTTTCTTT
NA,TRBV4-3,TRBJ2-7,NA,CASSRTNQVYEQYF,TGCGCCAGCAGCCGGACAAATCAGGTATACGAGCAGTACTTC
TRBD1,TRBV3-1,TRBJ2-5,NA,CASGQGPQETQYF,TGTGCCAGCGGACAGGGCCCCCAAGAGACCCAGTACTTC
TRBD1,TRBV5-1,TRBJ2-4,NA,CASSWRGTGKNIQYF,TGCGCCAGCAGCTGGAGGGGGACAGGGAAAAACATTCAGTACTTC
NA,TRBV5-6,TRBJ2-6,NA,CASMTDSGANVLTF,TGTGCCAGCATGACCGACTCTGGGGCCAACGTCCTGACTTTC
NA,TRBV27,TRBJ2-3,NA,CASSLLVGPGTDTQYF,TGTGCCAGCAGTTTATTAGTCGGACCCGGCACAGATACGCAGTATTTT
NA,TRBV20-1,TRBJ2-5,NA,CSARWEETQYF,TGCAGTGCTAGGTGGGAAGAGACCCAGTACTTC
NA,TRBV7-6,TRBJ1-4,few,CASSPRGPNQGEKLFF,TGTGCCAGCAGCCCTAGAGGCCCAAACCAGGGCGAAAAACTGTTTTTT
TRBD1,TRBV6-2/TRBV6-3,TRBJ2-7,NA,CASRGQYYEQYF,TGTGCCAGCAGGGGACAGTACTACGAGCAGTACTTC
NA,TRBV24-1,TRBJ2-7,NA,CATSDSCGATYEQYF,TGTGCCACCAGTGATTCATGTGGGGCGACCTACGAGCAGTACTTC